These 17 T cell receptor beta chains originate from one sample sequenced in a study of blood T cell repertoires in COVID-19. Libraries were prepared by immunoSEQ multiplex PCR; TCRdb keeps only in-frame clonotypes and omits some of them. The sample contains roughly 430,000 clones, 70% to 90% of which appear only once. Sequencing was done on a sample of PBMCs or T cells enriched from blood (not recorded which). The receptors come from a young woman who had been exposed to COVID-19.

The chain uses TRBV3-1 (or the pseudogene TRBV3-2) and TRBJ1-1; D unresolved. This CDR3 comprises 14 residues. V dropped 2 bases and J dropped 4 bases, with 11 bases sitting between them. The germline V gene has CDR1 LGHDT and CDR2 YNNKEL (reference sequence). CDR3 DNA sequence: TGTGCCAGCAGCCAACCCCAGAGGAGCACTGAAGCTTTCTTT. Encoded protein: CASSQPQRSTEAFF.

The V and J genes are TRBV6-5 and TRBJ2-1, with 9 bases matching TRBD2. With V trimmed by 2 bases and J by 2 bases, 4 bases remained unmatched. The CDR3 runs 16 residues. CDR1 is MNHEY and CDR2 is SVGAGI in the germline V gene. The CDR3: CASSYGREGPYNEQFF. The CDR3 bases are TGTGCCAGCAGTTACGGGCGGGAGGGCCCCTACAATGAGCAGTTCTTC.

This clone was seen a single time. The chain carries TRBV4-2 and TRBJ1-2; TRBD1 agrees at 9 bases. This CDR3 comprises 18 residues. The germline V gene encodes CDR1 LGHNA and CDR2 YNFKEQ. The trim removed 4 bases at V and 0 bases at J, leaving 12 bases unmatched. The CDR3 loop reads CASSRGDTGGTANYGYTF. CDR3 nucleotide sequence: TGTGCCAGCAGCCGCGGGGATACAGGGGGCACGGCTAACTATGGCTACACCTTC.

The chain couples TRBV16 to TRBJ1-5; D is possibly TRBD1 (5 bases). With 5 bases removed from V and 3 bases from J, the gap between germline ends came to 23 bases. There are 18 residues in the CDR3. CDR1 KGHSY and CDR2 FQNENV come from the germline V gene. The CDR3 DNA reads TGTGCCAGCAGCGAAAATGTAGGAGGGGTTTCAGACAATCAGCCCCAGCATTTT. Protein sequence: CASSENVGGVSDNQPQHF.

The chain couples TRBV19 to TRBJ1-6; 8 nucleotides align to TRBD1. Losses at the gene ends were 4 bases for V and 8 bases for J; bases not matched to a gene: 10. Germline CDR1 is LNHDA and CDR2 is SQIVND (reference sequence). The CDR3 totals 16 residues. In DNA form, the CDR3 reads TGTGCCAGTAGTAGGGGGTCGACAGGGGTTTATTCACCCCTCCACTTT. It yields the protein CASSRGSTGVYSPLHF.

This chain connects TRBV28 to TRBJ2-7; tentative D call: TRBD2 (6 bases). Trimming cost V 6 bases and J 0 bases, with 12 bases left between them. Germline CDR1 is MDHEN and CDR2 is SYDVKM. CDR3 length equals 14 residues. This chain's CDR3 is CASSFLASSYEQYF. CDR3 sequence (DNA): TGTGCCAGCAGCTTTCTAGCGAGCTCCTACGAGCAGTACTTC.

This chain uses TRBV28 with TRBJ1-2; TRBD1 matches 10 bases. Germline assignment: CDR1 MDHEN and CDR2 SYDVKM. CDR3 length: 17 amino acids. Trimming removed 3 bases from V and 3 bases from J; junction bases left unmatched: 10. CDR3 loop: CASSLDRGGSTHYGYTF. The CDR3 DNA reads as TGTGCCAGCAGTTTGGACAGGGGGGGGTCAACGCACTATGGCTACACCTTC.

CDR3 nucleotide sequence: TGTGCCAGTAGTACAGCGGGAGTCGAGCAGTACTTC. Amino acids: CASSTAGVEQYF. V is TRBV19 and J is TRBJ2-7; 8 nucleotides agree with TRBD2. V lost 4 bases, J lost 6 bases, and 2 bases stayed unmatched. Germline-derived CDR1 and CDR2 are LNHDA and SQIVND (reference sequence). The CDR3 has 12 residues.

This clone appeared a single time. The V gene is TRBV7-7, the J gene TRBJ2-5; TRBD1 might be the D (5 bases). CDR3 length equals 15 residues. The germline gives CDR1 SSHAT, CDR2 FNYEAQ (reference sequence). Trimming took 1 base from V and 2 from J, leaving 11 bases between them. CDR3 nucleotide sequence: TGTGCCAGCAGCTTAGGGTCAGGGAAACAAGAGACCCAGTACTTC. It specifies CASSLGSGKQETQYF.

The CDR3 DNA reads TGTGCCAGCAGCGCCAGCGGGGGCCAGACCTATAATTCACCCCTCCACTTT. Protein: CASSASGGQTYNSPLHF. V gene TRBV9 combines with J gene TRBJ1-6; TRBD1 is a possible D gene (6 bases). Trimming removed 3 bases from V and 2 bases from J, with 15 bases in between. This CDR3 is 17 amino acids long. In germline, CDR1 is SGDLS, CDR2 YYNGEE.

This clone appeared once. This chain links TRBV27 with TRBJ2-2; D is possibly TRBD2 (6 bases). Germline CDR1 MNHEY, CDR2 SMNVEV (reference sequence). The germline V and J ends were trimmed by 0 bases and 7 bases, with 12 bases remaining between them. CDR3 size: 15 residues. The CDR3 protein is CASSLSASVGGELFF. CDR3 nucleotides: TGTGCCAGCAGTTTATCGGCTAGCGTTGGCGGGGAGCTGTTTTTT.

The V and J genes are TRBV28 and TRBJ2-4, with D perhaps TRBD1 (5 bases). This CDR3 has 16 amino acids. V dropped 7 bases and J dropped 0 bases, with 16 bases sitting between them. Germline CDR1 MDHEN, CDR2 SYDVKM. The CDR3 DNA follows: TGTGCCAGCACCGAAGGGGCGCTCGGAGCCAAAAACATTCAGTACTTC. This codes for CASTEGALGAKNIQYF. Filled out from reference TRBV28 and TRBJ2-4, the complete variable domain reads DVKVTQSSRYLVKRTGEKVFLECVQDMDHENMFWYRQDPGLGLRLIYFSYDVKMKEKGDIPEGYSVSREKKERFSLILESASTNQTSMYLCASTEGALGAKNIQYFGAGTRLSVL.

V is TRBV25-1 and J is TRBJ1-3, with 7 bases lining up with TRBD1. V shed 4 bases, J shed 2 bases, and the junction held 5 bases outside the gene matches. The V gene's germline CDR1 is MGHDK and CDR2 SYGVNS. CDR3 length equals 15 residues. The CDR3 bases are TGTGCCAGCAGTGGACAGGGTACCACTGGAAACACCATATATTTT. It specifies CASSGQGTTGNTIYF.

V is TRBV5-1 and J is TRBJ1-6; D ambiguous. CDR3 length: 14 amino acids. The germline V gene has CDR1 SGHRS and CDR2 YFSETQ. Trimming pared 2 bases from V and 7 bases from J, leaving 10 bases between. The CDR3 here is CASSFNSNNSPLHF. The CDR3 DNA reads TGCGCCAGCAGCTTCAACAGTAACAATTCACCCCTCCACTTT.

Concerning this clone: This same CDR3 is encoded by further DNA sequences in the sample. V and J are TRBV12-3 or TRBV12-4 and TRBJ1-1; 7 nucleotides align to TRBD1. The CDR3 is made up of 13 amino acids. V lost 4 bases, J lost 1 base, and 0 bases stayed unmatched. The CDR3 protein is CASSYRGNTEAFF. The CDR3, as DNA: TGTGCCAGCAGTTACAGGGGGAACACTGAAGCTTTCTTT.

J is TRBJ2-1 and V is TRBV6-5, with TRBD2 identical over 10 bases. The germline gives CDR1 MNHEY, CDR2 SVGAGI. There are 16 residues in the CDR3. V gave up 1 base and J gave up 7 bases; unmatched junction bases: 7. The CDR3 sequence is CASSYFTSGIRNEQFF. As DNA, the CDR3 is TGTGCCAGCAGTTACTTCACTAGCGGGATACGGAATGAGCAGTTCTTC.

The chain couples TRBV24-1 to TRBJ2-3; D might be TRBD2 (7 bases). CDR1 is KGHDR and CDR2 is SFDVKD in the germline V gene. The length of the CDR3 is 18 residues. Trimming took off 3 bases at V and 2 bases at J, with 20 bases between the two ends. The CDR3: CATSDVGRGGTNTDTQYF. Here the CDR3 DNA reads TGTGCCACCAGTGATGTGGGCAGAGGGGGGACTAACACAGATACGCAGTATTTT.